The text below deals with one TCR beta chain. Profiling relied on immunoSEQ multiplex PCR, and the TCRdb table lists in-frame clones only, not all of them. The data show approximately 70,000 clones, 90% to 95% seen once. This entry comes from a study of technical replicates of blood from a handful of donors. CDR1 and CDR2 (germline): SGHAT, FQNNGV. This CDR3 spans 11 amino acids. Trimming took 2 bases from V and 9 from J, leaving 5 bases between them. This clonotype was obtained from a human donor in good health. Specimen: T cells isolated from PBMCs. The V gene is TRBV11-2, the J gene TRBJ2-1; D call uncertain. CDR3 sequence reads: CASSLYSEQFF. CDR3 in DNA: TGTGCCAGCAGCTTATATAGTGAGCAGTTCTTC.